Detailed here is one TCR beta chain. These data originate in a study of blood T cell repertoires in COVID-19. As for the study in general: Sites in the United States, Italy and Spain provided acute and convalescent COVID-19 samples. T cells, B-cell-depleted T cells, or PBMCs provided the cDNA or gDNA that served as material.

CDR1 and CDR2 from the germline V gene are SGHTA and FQGNSA. Trimming cost V 3 bases and J 1 base; bases outside gene matches: 9. The CDR3 totals 17 residues. In the original workflow: Researchers report that nucleated cell counts were estimated from reference gene primer amplification. Only in-frame clones appear in the TCRdb table, and some are missing; sequencing was by immunoSEQ multiplex PCR. That table furnishes V, J and clone size, whereas the DNA furnished D and trimming. Among 140,000 to 150,000 clones listed, about 80% were seen once. The clonotype originates from a human donor in a cohort sampled during active COVID-19. The gene calls are TRBV7-2 and TRBJ2-1; 7 nucleotides align to TRBD2. The sequencing input was peripheral blood. The CDR3 loop reads CASSFNRGGSSYNEQFF. The CDR3 nucleotides read TGTGCCAGCAGCTTCAACCGGGGCGGGAGTTCCTACAATGAGCAGTTCTTC.